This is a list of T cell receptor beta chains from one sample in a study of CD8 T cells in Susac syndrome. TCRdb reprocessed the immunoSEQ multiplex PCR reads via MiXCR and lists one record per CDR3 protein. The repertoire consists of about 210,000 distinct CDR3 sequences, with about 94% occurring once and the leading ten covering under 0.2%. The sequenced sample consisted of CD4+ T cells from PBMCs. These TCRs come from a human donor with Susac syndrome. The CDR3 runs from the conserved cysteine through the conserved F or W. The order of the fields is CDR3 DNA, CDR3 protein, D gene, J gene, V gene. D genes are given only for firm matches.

TGCAGTGCTAGGCGGGGGCCGCAGCAGCCCCAGCATTTT CSARRGPQQPQHF - TRBJ1-5 TRBV20-1
TGTGCCAGCAGCTCCCTAGCGGGAGGCACAGATACGCAGTATTTT CASSSLAGGTDTQYF TRBD2 TRBJ2-3 TRBV7-3
TGTGCCAGTAGTCCCGGTCGACAGGGGTACGAGCAGTACTTC CASSPGRQGYEQYF TRBD1 TRBJ2-7 TRBV19
TGCGCCAGCAGCTTGGCTTTTGACACCGGGGAGCTGTTTTTT CASSLAFDTGELFF - TRBJ2-2 TRBV5-1
TGTGCCAGCAGTGGGTCAGTCGGCGGGACCCAGTACTTC CASSGSVGGTQYF - TRBJ2-5 TRBV6-2/TRBV6-3
TGCAGTGCTAGATTAAGCGGACCGAACACTGAAGCTTTCTTT CSARLSGPNTEAFF - TRBJ1-1 TRBV20-1
TGTGCCAGCAGCTTAGAACCCAGGTTAGGTTCACCCCTCCACTTT CASSLEPRLGSPLHF - TRBJ1-6 TRBV11-2
TGTGCCACCAGCAGAGATGGACTAGCGGATGAGACCCAGTACTTC CATSRDGLADETQYF TRBD2 TRBJ2-5 TRBV15
TGTGCCAGCAGCGTAGATAGGGACAGACCTTCGGAGCAGTTCTTC CASSVDRDRPSEQFF TRBD1 TRBJ2-1 TRBV9
TGCAGCGCCGACGGGGGGATGAGGTCTGAAGCTTTCTTT CSADGGMRSEAFF - TRBJ1-1 TRBV29-1
TGTGCCAGCAGCCTGGGGACGGCAAACACAGATACGCAGTATTTT CASSLGTANTDTQYF - TRBJ2-3 TRBV7-2
TGTGCCTGGGGAGAGGGGAGCTCCTACGAGCAGTACTTC CAWGEGSSYEQYF - TRBJ2-7 TRBV30
TGTGCCAGCAGCACCCGGACAGGGGACACCGGGGAGCTGTTTTTT CASSTRTGDTGELFF TRBD1 TRBJ2-2 TRBV9
TGTGCCAGCAGCATACAGGGGGCTGGTATCACTGAAGCTTTCTTT CASSIQGAGITEAFF TRBD1 TRBJ1-1 TRBV12-3/TRBV12-4
TGTGCCAGCAGCCAAGGTCCGGGATCGACGGGGACAGGGTCCAAGTACGAGCAGTACTTC CASSQGPGSTGTGSKYEQYF TRBD1 TRBJ2-7 TRBV4-2
TGTGCCAGCAGCCCGTCGGGGCGGAGGGCCTACGAGCAGTACTTC CASSPSGRRAYEQYF - TRBJ2-7 TRBV3-1
TGTGCCAGCAGCAGTAGCGGGGGTAAAGAGACCCAGTACTTC CASSSSGGKETQYF TRBD2 TRBJ2-5 TRBV27
TGTGCCAGCATTGAGGACTATAATTCACCCCTCCACTTT CASIEDYNSPLHF - TRBJ1-6 TRBV2
TGTGCCAGCAGTCCCCGCTCCTACGAGCAGTACTTC CASSPRSYEQYF - TRBJ2-7 TRBV6-2/TRBV6-3
TGTGCCAGCAGCCGGGGGGTAAACTCCTACGAGCAGTACTTC CASSRGVNSYEQYF - TRBJ2-7 TRBV4-2
TGCAGTGCTAGGGAAGCGGGGAACACAGATACGCAGTATTTT CSAREAGNTDTQYF TRBD2 TRBJ2-3 TRBV20-1
TGTGCCAGCAGTGGGGGACAGGGGGCGGAAAATTCACCCCTCCACTTT CASSGGQGAENSPLHF TRBD1 TRBJ1-6 TRBV25-1